This paragraph covers one T cell receptor (beta chain) sequence. Its antigen remains unidentified. This entry comes from a study of OX40 agonist ivuxolimab in advanced cancers. The protocol was immunoSEQ multiplex PCR, while the TCRdb copy is restricted to in-frame clones and leaves out a portion. The data show tens of thousands of clones, roughly 88% seen once. Germline loops: CDR1 MNHEY, CDR2 SVGAGI. The CDR3 sequence is 13 residues long. V was clipped by 0 bases and J by 5 bases, with 8 bases between them. Regarding the study as a whole: Averaging showed that CD8+ T cells had more expanded clones than CD4+ did.

The TCR sequence derives from an adult with an advanced solid tumor such as melanoma, head and neck, liver or kidney cancer. V is TRBV6-5 and J is TRBJ2-7; D unresolved. Here the sequenced sample was CD4+ or CD8+ T cells sorted from blood, taken in a trial of the OX40 agonist ivuxolimab. The chain's CDR3 is CASSYSTINEQYF. The CDR3 region has the DNA TGTGCCAGCAGTTACTCGACAATTAACGAGCAGTACTTC.